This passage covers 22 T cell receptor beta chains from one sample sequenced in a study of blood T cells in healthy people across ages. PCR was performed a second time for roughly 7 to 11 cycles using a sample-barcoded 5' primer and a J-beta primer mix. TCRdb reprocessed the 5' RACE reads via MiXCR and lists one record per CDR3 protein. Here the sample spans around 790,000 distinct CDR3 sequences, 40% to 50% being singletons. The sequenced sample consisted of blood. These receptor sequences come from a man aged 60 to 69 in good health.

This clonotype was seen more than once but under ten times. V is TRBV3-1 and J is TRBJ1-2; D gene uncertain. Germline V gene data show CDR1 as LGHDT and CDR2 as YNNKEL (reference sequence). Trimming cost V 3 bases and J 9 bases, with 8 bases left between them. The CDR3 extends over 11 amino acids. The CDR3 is CASSHGSSYTF. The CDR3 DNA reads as TGTGCCAGCAGCCACGGGAGCAGCTACACCTTC.

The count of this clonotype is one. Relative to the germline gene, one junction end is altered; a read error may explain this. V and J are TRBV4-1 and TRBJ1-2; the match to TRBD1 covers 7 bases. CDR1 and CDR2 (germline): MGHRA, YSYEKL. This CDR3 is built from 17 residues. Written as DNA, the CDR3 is TGCGCCAGCAGCCAAGATAGGTCGACAGGGTATAACTGTGGCTACACCTTC. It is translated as CASSQDRSTGYNCGYTF.

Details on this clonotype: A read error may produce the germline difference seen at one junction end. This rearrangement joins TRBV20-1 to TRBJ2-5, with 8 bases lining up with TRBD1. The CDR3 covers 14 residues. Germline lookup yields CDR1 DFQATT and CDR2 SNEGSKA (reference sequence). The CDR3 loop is CGARSQGAGETQYF. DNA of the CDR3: TGCGGTGCTAGGAGTCAGGGGGCGGGGGAGACCCAGTACTTC.

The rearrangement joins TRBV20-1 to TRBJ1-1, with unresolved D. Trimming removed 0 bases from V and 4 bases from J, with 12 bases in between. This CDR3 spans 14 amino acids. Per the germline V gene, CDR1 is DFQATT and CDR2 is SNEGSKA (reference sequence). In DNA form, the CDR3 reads TGCAGTGCTAGAGATGAAGGGAGAGGCACTGAAGCTTTCTTT. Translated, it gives CSARDEGRGTEAFF.

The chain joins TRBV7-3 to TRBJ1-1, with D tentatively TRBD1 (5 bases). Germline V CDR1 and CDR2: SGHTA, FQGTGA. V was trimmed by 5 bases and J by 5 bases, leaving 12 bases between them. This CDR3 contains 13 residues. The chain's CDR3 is CASSPAGWTEAFF. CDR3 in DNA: TGTGCCAGCAGCCCAGCAGGGTGGACTGAAGCTTTCTTT.

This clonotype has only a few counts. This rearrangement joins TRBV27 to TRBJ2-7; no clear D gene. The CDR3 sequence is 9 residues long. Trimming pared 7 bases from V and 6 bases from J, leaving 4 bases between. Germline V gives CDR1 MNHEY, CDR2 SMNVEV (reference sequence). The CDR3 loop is CASNPEQYF. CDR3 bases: TGTGCCAGCAATCCCGAGCAGTACTTC.

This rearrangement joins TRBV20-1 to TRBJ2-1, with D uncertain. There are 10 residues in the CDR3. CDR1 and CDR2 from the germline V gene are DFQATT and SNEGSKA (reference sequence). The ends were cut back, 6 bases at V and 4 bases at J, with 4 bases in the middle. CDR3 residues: CSAQYNEQFF. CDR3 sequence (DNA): TGCAGTGCCCAATACAATGAGCAGTTCTTC.

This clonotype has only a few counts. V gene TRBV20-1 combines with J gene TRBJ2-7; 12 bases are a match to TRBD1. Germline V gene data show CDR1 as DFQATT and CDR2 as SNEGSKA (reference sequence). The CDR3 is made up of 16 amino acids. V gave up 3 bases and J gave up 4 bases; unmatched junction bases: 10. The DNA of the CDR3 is TGCAGTGCTAGGGATGTAGGGACAGGGGGCTTGTACGAGCAGTACTTC. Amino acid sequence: CSARDVGTGGLYEQYF.

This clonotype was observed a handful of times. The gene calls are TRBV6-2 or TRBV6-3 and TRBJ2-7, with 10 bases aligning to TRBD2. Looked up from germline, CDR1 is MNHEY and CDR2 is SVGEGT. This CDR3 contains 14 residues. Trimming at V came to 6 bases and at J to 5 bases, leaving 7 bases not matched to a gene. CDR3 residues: CASRAGGSMDEQYF. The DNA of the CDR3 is TGTGCCAGCAGAGCGGGGGGGAGCATGGACGAGCAGTACTTC.

In nucleotides, the CDR3 is TGCAGGGCAACACAGGGGACTGAAGCTTTCTTT. Protein product: CRATQGTEAFF. The gene calls are TRBV20-1 and TRBJ1-1; 7 bases agree with TRBD1. CDR3 length: 11 amino acids. Germline V gene data show CDR1 as DFQATT and CDR2 as SNEGSKA (reference sequence).

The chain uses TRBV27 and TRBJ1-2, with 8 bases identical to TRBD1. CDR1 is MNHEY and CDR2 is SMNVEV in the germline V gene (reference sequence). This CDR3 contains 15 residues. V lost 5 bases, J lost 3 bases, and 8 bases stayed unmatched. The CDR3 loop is CASSTNTGGDYGYTF. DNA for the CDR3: TGTGCCAGCAGTACCAACACAGGGGGGGACTATGGCTACACCTTC.

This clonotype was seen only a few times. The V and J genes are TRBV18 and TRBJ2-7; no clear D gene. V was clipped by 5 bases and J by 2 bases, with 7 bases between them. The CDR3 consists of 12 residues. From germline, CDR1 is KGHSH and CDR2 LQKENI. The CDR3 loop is CASSKETYEQYF. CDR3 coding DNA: TGTGCCAGCTCAAAGGAAACCTACGAGCAGTACTTC.

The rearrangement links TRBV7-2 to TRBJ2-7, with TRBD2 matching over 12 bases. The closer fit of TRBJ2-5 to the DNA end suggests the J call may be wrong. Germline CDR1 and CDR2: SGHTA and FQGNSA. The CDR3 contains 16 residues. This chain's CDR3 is CASSATSGGIGETQYF. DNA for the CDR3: TGTGCCAGCAGCGCAACTAGCGGGGGGATTGGTGAGACCCAGTACTTC.

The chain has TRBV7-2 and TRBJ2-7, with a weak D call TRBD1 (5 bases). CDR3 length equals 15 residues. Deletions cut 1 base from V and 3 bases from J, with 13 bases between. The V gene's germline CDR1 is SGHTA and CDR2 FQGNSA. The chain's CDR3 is CASSLDGAGFYEQYF. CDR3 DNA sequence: TGTGCCAGCAGCTTAGATGGGGCAGGGTTCTACGAGCAGTACTTC. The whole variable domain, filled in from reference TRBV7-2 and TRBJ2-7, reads GAGVSQSPSNKVTEKGKDVELRCDPISGHTALYWYRQSLGQGLEFLIYFQGNSAPDKSGLPSDRFSAERTGGSVSTLTIQRTQQEDSAVYLCASSLDGAGFYEQYFGPGTRLTVT.

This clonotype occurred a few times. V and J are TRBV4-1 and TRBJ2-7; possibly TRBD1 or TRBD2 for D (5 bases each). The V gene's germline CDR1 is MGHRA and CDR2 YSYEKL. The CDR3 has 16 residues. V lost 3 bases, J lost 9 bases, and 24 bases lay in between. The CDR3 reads CASSQTMGDVILRQYF. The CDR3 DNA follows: TGCGCCAGCAGCCAGACCATGGGGGACGTGATACTGCGGCAGTACTTC.

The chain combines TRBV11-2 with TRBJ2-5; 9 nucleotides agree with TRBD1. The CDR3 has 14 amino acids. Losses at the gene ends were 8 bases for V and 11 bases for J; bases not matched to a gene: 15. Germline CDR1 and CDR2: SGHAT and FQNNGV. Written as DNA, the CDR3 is TGTGCCAGCTCGAAATTGACAGGGGGTGGTGAGCAGTACTTC. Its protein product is CASSKLTGGGEQYF.

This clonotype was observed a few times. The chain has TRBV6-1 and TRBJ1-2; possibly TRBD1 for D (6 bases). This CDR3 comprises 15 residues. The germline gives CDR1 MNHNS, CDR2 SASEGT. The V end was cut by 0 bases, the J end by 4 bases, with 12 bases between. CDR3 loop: CASSEAVGGPYGYTF. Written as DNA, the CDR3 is TGTGCCAGCAGTGAAGCAGTAGGGGGGCCCTATGGCTACACCTTC.

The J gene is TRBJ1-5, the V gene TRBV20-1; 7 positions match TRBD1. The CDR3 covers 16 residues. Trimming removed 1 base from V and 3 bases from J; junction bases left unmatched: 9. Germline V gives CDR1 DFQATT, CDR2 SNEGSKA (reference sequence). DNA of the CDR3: TGCAGTGCTAGAGGGGAGACAGGGTATGACAATCAGCCCCAGCATTTT. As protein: CSARGETGYDNQPQHF.

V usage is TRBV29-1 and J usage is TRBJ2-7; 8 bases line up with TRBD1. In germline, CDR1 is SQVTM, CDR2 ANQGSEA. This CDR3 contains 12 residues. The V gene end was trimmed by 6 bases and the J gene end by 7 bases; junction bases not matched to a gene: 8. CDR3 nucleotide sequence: TGCAGCGTCGGGGACAGGTCTAGGGAGCAGTACTTC. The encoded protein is CSVGDRSREQYF.

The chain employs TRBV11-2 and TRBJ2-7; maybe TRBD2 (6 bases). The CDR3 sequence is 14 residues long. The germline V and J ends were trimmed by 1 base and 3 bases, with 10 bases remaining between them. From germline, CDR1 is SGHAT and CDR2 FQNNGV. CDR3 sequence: CASSLGFGSYEQYF. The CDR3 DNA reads TGTGCCAGCAGCTTAGGCTTCGGGAGCTACGAGCAGTACTTC.

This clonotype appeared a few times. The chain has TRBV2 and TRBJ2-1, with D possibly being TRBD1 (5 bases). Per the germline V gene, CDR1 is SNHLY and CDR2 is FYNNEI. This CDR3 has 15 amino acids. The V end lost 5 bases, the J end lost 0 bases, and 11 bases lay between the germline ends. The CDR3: CASSRQSLSYNEQFF. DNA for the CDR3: TGTGCCAGCAGTAGACAGTCCCTCTCCTACAATGAGCAGTTCTTC.

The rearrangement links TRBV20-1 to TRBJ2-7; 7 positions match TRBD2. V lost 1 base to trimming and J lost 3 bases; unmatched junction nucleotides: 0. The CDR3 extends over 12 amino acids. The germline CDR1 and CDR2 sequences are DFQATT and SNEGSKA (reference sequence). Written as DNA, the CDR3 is TGCAGTGCTAGAGGGGACTACTACGAGCAGTACTTC. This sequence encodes CSARGDYYEQYF.